What follows are 24 T cell receptor beta chains derived from one specimen sequenced in a study of T cells in localized non-small cell lung cancer. Here immunoSEQ multiplex PCR was the method, and the copy in TCRdb shows in-frame clones only, minus some. The sample lists around 50,000 clones; around four fifths were seen once. Specimen: peripheral blood, collected before any cancer treatment. These receptors were collected from a female donor over 55 with stage II squamous cell lung carcinoma.

This chain uses TRBV7-2 with TRBJ2-7; 8 bases agree with TRBD1. This CDR3 has 16 amino acids. With 1 base clipped from V and 1 base from J, the junction kept 6 bases outside the gene matches. The germline gives CDR1 SGHTA, CDR2 FQGNSA. The CDR3 bases are TGTGCCAGCAGCTTAGTTTCCGGACAGGGATCCTACGAGCAGTACTTC. Amino acid sequence: CASSLVSGQGSYEQYF. The full variable domain, completed using reference TRBV7-2 and TRBJ2-7, is GAGVSQSPSNKVTEKGKDVELRCDPISGHTALYWYRQSLGQGLEFLIYFQGNSAPDKSGLPSDRFSAERTGGSVSTLTIQRTQQEDSAVYLCASSLVSGQGSYEQYFGPGTRLTVT.

This chain joins TRBV27 and TRBJ2-3; D ambiguous. V was cut by 6 bases and J by 2 bases, with 3 bases left in between. The CDR3 is 11 amino acids. The germline CDR1 and CDR2 sequences are MNHEY and SMNVEV (reference sequence). For the CDR3, the DNA is TGTGCCAGCAGAGTCACAGATACGCAGTATTTT. This encodes CASRVTDTQYF.

This chain links TRBV11-2 with TRBJ2-1; 7 bases fit TRBD2. With 6 bases clipped from V and 0 bases from J, the junction kept 14 bases outside the gene matches. The CDR3 length is 18 residues. Germline V gene data show CDR1 as SGHAT and CDR2 as FQNNGV. The CDR3 protein is CASSNGGRDASSYNEQFF. The CDR3 DNA reads as TGTGCCAGCAGTAATGGGGGGAGGGACGCAAGCTCCTACAATGAGCAGTTCTTC.

The chain combines TRBV5-1 with TRBJ1-4; weak D call: TRBD1 (5 bases). Per germline, CDR1 SGHRS and CDR2 YFSETQ. The V end was cut by 3 bases, the J end by 5 bases, with 11 bases between. The CDR3 totals 14 residues. The CDR3 DNA is TGCGCCAGCAGCTCTGGGGACGGCAATGAAAAACTGTTTTTT. Amino acid sequence: CASSSGDGNEKLFF.

J is TRBJ2-3 and V is TRBV5-6, with D hard to call. Germline V gene lookup returns CDR1 SGHDT and CDR2 YYEEEE. V lost 2 bases and J 5 bases, leaving 6 bases between the germline ends. The CDR3 length is 12 residues. The CDR3 region has the DNA TGTGCCAGCAGCTTCTACAGAGATACGCAGTATTTT. Translating it yields CASSFYRDTQYF.

The chain is built from TRBV9 and TRBJ2-1; D possibly corresponds to TRBD2 (9 bases). CDR3 length equals 17 residues. CDR1 and CDR2 from the germline V gene are SGDLS and YYNGEE. Trimming removed 4 bases from V and 7 bases from J, with 24 bases in between. The CDR3 sequence is CASSPPPSSGDRNEQFF. CDR3 bases: TGTGCCAGCAGCCCACCCCCCTCTAGCGGGGACAGGAATGAGCAGTTCTTC.

This chain connects TRBV11-2 to TRBJ2-2; perhaps TRBD2 as D (6 bases). V lost 6 bases to trimming and J lost 8 bases, with 10 bases between them. CDR3 length equals 12 residues. Germline CDR1 is SGHAT and CDR2 is FQNNGV. The CDR3 is CASSRESGELFF. The CDR3 bases are TGTGCCAGCAGTCGGGAGTCTGGGGAGCTGTTTTTT. Full variable domain (outside the CDR3, taken from reference TRBV11-2 and TRBJ2-2): EAGVAQSPRYKIIEKRQSVAFWCNPISGHATLYWYQQILGQGPKLLIQFQNNGVVDDSQLPKDRFSAERLKGVDSTLKIQPAKLEDSAVYLCASSRESGELFFGEGSRLTVL.

The chain is built from TRBV29-1 and TRBJ1-1; D is unclear. V shed 2 bases and J shed 7 bases, with 14 bases lying between them. CDR1 SQVTM and CDR2 ANQGSEA come from the germline V gene. This CDR3 is 13 amino acids long. DNA for the CDR3: TGCAGCGTTGAAATCCTGGGGTCGGGTGAAGCTTTCTTT. Amino acids: CSVEILGSGEAFF.

The chain carries TRBV6-5 and TRBJ2-1; 10 bases are a match to TRBD2. This CDR3 has 16 residues. Germline V CDR1 and CDR2: MNHEY, SVGAGI. Unmatched junction bases numbered 12, after V lost 4 bases and J lost 9 bases. CDR3 DNA: TGTGCCAGCAGTTCTTATAGCGGGGGGCCTGGCGGTGAGCAGTTCTTC. Translation gives CASSSYSGGPGGEQFF.

The gene calls are TRBV4-2 and TRBJ2-2; D remains unclear. This CDR3 is 14 amino acids long. Germline CDR1 reads LGHNA; CDR2 reads YNFKEQ. Trimming left V 0 bases short and J 7 bases short, with 9 bases between. The CDR3 loop is CASSQEGAVGELFF. In DNA form, the CDR3 reads TGTGCCAGCAGCCAAGAGGGCGCGGTCGGGGAGCTGTTTTTT.

The V gene is TRBV9, the J gene TRBJ1-3; D is ambiguous. CDR3 length: 13 amino acids. Germline CDR1 and CDR2: SGDLS and YYNGEE. With 3 bases removed from V and 4 bases from J, the gap between germline ends came to 8 bases. CDR3 sequence (DNA): TGTGCCAGCAGCGCCGGGGTCGGAAACACCATATATTTT. Its protein product is CASSAGVGNTIYF. The complete variable domain, with remaining parts taken from reference TRBV9 and TRBJ1-3, reads DSGVTQTPKHLITATGQRVTLRCSPRSGDLSVYWYQQSLDQGLQFLIQYYNGEERAKGNILERFSAQQFPDLHSELNLSSLELGDSALYFCASSAGVGNTIYFGEGSWLTVV.

The CDR3 nucleotides are TGTGCCAGCAGCGTTCAGGGAACAGATACGCAGTATTTT. Translated, it gives CASSVQGTDTQYF. V usage is TRBV9 and J usage is TRBJ2-3, with D possibly being TRBD1 (5 bases). From germline, CDR1 is SGDLS and CDR2 YYNGEE. Trimming took off 2 bases at V and 3 bases at J, with 7 bases between the two ends. The CDR3 runs to 13 residues.

The gene calls are TRBV2 and TRBJ2-2; the match to TRBD2 covers 12 bases. V gave up 4 bases and J gave up 6 bases; unmatched junction bases: 3. The CDR3 loop spans 15 amino acids. CDR1 SNHLY and CDR2 FYNNEI come from the germline V gene. CDR3 coding DNA: TGTGCCAGCAGTGGGCTAGCGGGGGGGCCCGGGGAGCTGTTTTTT. Translated, it gives CASSGLAGGPGELFF.

This clone was detected only once. This chain links TRBV14 with TRBJ2-1; 8 bases are a match to TRBD1. The junction had 12 bases not matched to a gene; V was cut back by 6 bases and J by 14 bases. There are 13 residues in the CDR3. Germline CDR1 reads SGHDN; CDR2 reads FVKESK. The CDR3 loop is CASRRQGSPTEFF. In DNA form, the CDR3 reads TGTGCCAGCAGGAGACAGGGGTCCCCAACAGAGTTCTTC.

The chain has TRBV18 and TRBJ2-5; perhaps TRBD2 as D (6 bases). V was cut by 5 bases and J by 2 bases, with 12 bases left in between. The CDR3 consists of 14 residues. Germline V lookup: CDR1 KGHSH, CDR2 LQKENI. The chain's CDR3 is CASSGGARQETQYF. CDR3 coding DNA: TGTGCCAGCTCAGGCGGGGCCCGACAAGAGACCCAGTACTTC.

The J gene is TRBJ1-2, the V gene TRBV5-4, with a tentative D call TRBD1 (6 bases). The length of the CDR3 is 16 residues. The V end was cut by 3 bases, the J end by 1 base, with 16 bases between. The germline V gene has CDR1 SGHNT and CDR2 YYREEE (reference sequence). Here the CDR3 reads CASSSRPTGFNYGYTF. The CDR3 DNA is TGTGCCAGCAGCTCCCGGCCAACAGGGTTTAACTATGGCTACACCTTC. The full variable domain, with the rest looked up from reference TRBV5-4 and TRBJ1-2, is ETGVTQSPTHLIKTRGQQVTLRCSSQSGHNTVSWYQQALGQGPQFIFQYYREEENGRGNFPPRFSGLQFPNYSSELNVNALELDDSALYLCASSSRPTGFNYGYTFGSGTRLTVV.

J is TRBJ2-5 and V is TRBV6-1; D not resolved. Trimming cost V 3 bases and J 7 bases, with 3 bases left between them. The germline CDR1 and CDR2 sequences are MNHNS and SASEGT. The CDR3 totals 10 residues. In DNA form, the CDR3 reads TGTGCCAGCAGTGAGGGGACCCAGTACTTC. This codes for CASSEGTQYF.

The chain's CDR3 is CASSVAGEWSPLHF. The CDR3 DNA follows: TGTGCCAGCAGCGTAGCGGGGGAATGGTCACCCCTCCACTTT. The chain combines TRBV9 with TRBJ1-6; maybe TRBD1 (5 bases). The CDR3 is made up of 14 amino acids. The germline V and J ends were trimmed by 0 bases and 10 bases, with 11 bases remaining between them. Germline V gives CDR1 SGDLS, CDR2 YYNGEE.

CDR3 nucleotide sequence: TGCAGCTCAAGGACAGGGCCCTACGAGCAGTACTTC. This codes for CSSRTGPYEQYF. The chain couples TRBV29-1 to TRBJ2-7, with TRBD1 identical over 8 bases. There are 12 residues in the CDR3. The germline V gene encodes CDR1 SQVTM and CDR2 ANQGSEA. V was clipped by 8 bases and J by 2 bases; unmatched bases: 5.

The chain carries TRBV7-3 and TRBJ2-1; TRBD1 aligns across 8 bases. The CDR3 sequence is 17 residues long. CDR1 is SGHTA and CDR2 is FQGTGA in the germline V gene. J was trimmed by 5 bases and V by 3 bases; bases with no gene match: 12. CDR3 coding DNA: TGTGCCAGCAGCTTTTCAGGGGGCCATAAATCTGACAATGAGCAGTTCTTC. It specifies CASSFSGGHKSDNEQFF.

This chain uses TRBV6-4 with TRBJ1-2, with 10 bases lining up with TRBD1. This CDR3 contains 14 residues. Germline values: CDR1 MRHNA, CDR2 SNTAGT. V was clipped by 5 bases and J by 8 bases; unmatched bases: 8. The CDR3 protein is CASSPGTGVGGYTF. The CDR3 nucleotides read TGTGCCAGCAGTCCCGGGACAGGGGTAGGAGGCTACACCTTC.

The chain recombines TRBV14 with TRBJ2-2; the D gene could be TRBD1 or TRBD2 (5 bases each). CDR3 length equals 17 residues. Germline CDR1 is SGHDN and CDR2 is FVKESK. The V end lost 6 bases, the J end lost 1 base, and 18 bases lay between the germline ends. As DNA, the CDR3 is TGTGCCAGCAGTCGAAGGACTGACAGCTTGAACACCGGGGAGCTGTTTTTT. It translates to CASSRRTDSLNTGELFF.

The V gene is TRBV29-1, the J gene TRBJ1-3; a possible D gene is TRBD1 (6 bases). The V and J ends lost 5 bases and 5 bases respectively, with 13 bases between them. The CDR3 is 13 residues long. Germline V gives CDR1 SQVTM, CDR2 ANQGSEA. The CDR3 spells CSVIDRTRNTIYF. The CDR3 DNA sequence: TGCAGCGTTATTGACAGGACGAGAAACACCATATATTTT.

The chain recombines TRBV6-5 with TRBJ2-5; 9 positions agree with TRBD1. Unmatched junction bases numbered 7, after V lost 6 bases and J lost 8 bases. Germline assignment: CDR1 MNHEY and CDR2 SVGAGI. The CDR3 extends over 13 amino acids. CDR3 bases: TGTGCCAGCAGCCGCCAGGGACAGGGTACCCAGTACTTC. This encodes CASSRQGQGTQYF.